This T cell receptor (beta chain) appears in the sequencing data of a study of blood T cell repertoires in COVID-19. Study overall: Sample material is recorded as cDNA or gDNA derived from T cells, B-cell-depleted T cells, or PBMCs.

Only in-frame clones appear in the TCRdb table, and some are missing; sequencing was by immunoSEQ multiplex PCR. The top ten clones hold under 8% of a sample with about 300,000 clones, more than 80% of them seen once. The CDR3 has 15 amino acids. V trimming: 3 bases; J trimming: 0 bases; junction bases outside the gene matches: 4. CDR1 is LNHDA, CDR2 SQIVND, per germline (reference sequence). This TCR was recovered from a man between 18 and 35 years old who had recovered from COVID-19. The V gene is TRBV19, the J gene TRBJ1-1; 7 bases align to TRBD1. The sequenced material came from peripheral blood. DNA for the CDR3: TGTGCCAGTAGTATCAACAGGGGATTGAACACTGAAGCTTTCTTT. This encodes CASSINRGLNTEAFF.